This T cell receptor (beta chain) was captured in a study of tumor-infiltrating lymphocytes in primary liver carcinoma (dated by TCRdb to about 2017). With respect to the entire study: The five patients, three men and two women aged 30 to 69 years, had hepatocellular carcinoma (four) or combined HCC and intrahepatic cholangiocarcinoma (one). The five patients had tumors of stage T1-T3 N0M0, with maximum diameters ranging from about 4 to 11 cm. Samples yielded roughly 3.5 to 8 million productive TCRbeta reads; read depth did not differ significantly between tissue types. TCRbeta repertoire sequencing, expression microarrays and whole-exome sequencing were combined in the study across five regions of each liver tumor, with adjacent normal tissue and blood also included. A total of about 35 specimens from 5 patients went through TCRbeta repertoire sequencing, namely 25 tumor regions, 5 adjacent noncancerous liver tissues and 5 peripheral blood samples. The roughly 25 tumor region samples were profiled with Agilent mRNA microarrays so that TCRbeta repertoire diversity could be related to the local molecular phenotype. Reproducibility between technical replicate repertoires was high, with correlation coefficients above 0.95 and mean shared-clone rates roughly 0.87.

This clonotype has only one observation. Its cognate antigen has yet to be identified. The CDR3 carries no conserved terminal phenylalanine or tryptophan, so it likely arises from a read error. Total RNA and DNA were co-extracted from roughly 20-30 mg of bulk tissue with the AllPrep DNA/RNA mini kit, without cell sorting. Surgical resection was performed in China between late 2015 and early 2016 on about five patients with histopathologically diagnosed primary liver carcinoma. Patients had chronic HBV infection and were treatment-naive at sampling. Each tumor was sampled at five spatially separated regions: the tumor centre plus the superior, inferior, left-lateral and right-lateral poles. More than 75% viable tumor cells were found by histology in every tumor sample. Each fresh piece of tumor and adjacent tissue was cut in two, with one half stored in RNAlater at -80 degrees C and the other half sent for histology.

Based on the germline V gene, the CDR1 and CDR2 sequences are SGHAT and FQNNGV. Termini included, the CDR3 measures 14 amino acids. Here the CDR3 DNA is all that survives: 42 bases in frame from base 1. The research as a whole found: Only a few patients were included in the study, and the authors note that the findings should be validated in a larger study. Because only the TCR beta chain was sequenced and unpaired alpha chains were not captured, true repertoire diversity is likely underestimated. Just about 8-25% of top clones turned up in all five regions of a tumor, which suggests spatial heterogeneity among tumor-infiltrating T cells. Since the samples were bulk and unsorted, there was no way to compare CD4+ and CD8+ T cell repertoires. Repertoire overlap was higher between tumor regions (mean roughly 35%) than tumor-adjacent (around 17%) or tumor-blood (approximately 14%) pairs, consistent with antigen-driven expansion. Compared with blood, tumors had a significantly larger share of the repertoire taken up by the top 250 clones (p = 0.039).

A constant-region primer and ProtoScript II reverse transcriptase were used to reverse-transcribe TCRbeta-specific cDNA from approximately 550 ng total RNA. The TCRbeta libraries were prepared through three rounds of nested multiplex PCR following a slightly modified ARM-PCR procedure. Each of the first two PCR rounds ran for roughly 9 cycles using multiplex TRBV1-TRBV30 forward primers together with a Cbeta reverse primer. A final 25-cycle PCR with Deep VentR polymerase added sample barcodes and Illumina adapters. Amplicons of 200-500 bp were gel-purified with a QIAquick gel extraction kit before sequencing. TCRbeta amplicons were sequenced on an Illumina HiSeq 2500 with 250-bp paired-end reads. As for the authors' bioinformatics: To recover full CDR3 sequences, reads were quality-trimmed using Trimmomatic v0.33 and paired reads were then merged using FLASH v1.2.11. MiGEC v1.2.1b assigned V, D and J germline segments to the rearranged TCRbeta sequences. Clonotype statistics and Shannon-Wiener diversity indices were calculated with VDJtools v1.0.0. Except for diversity analysis, only the 250 most abundant clonotypes of each sample were used in subsequent analyses to reduce sampling bias. TCRdb itself trimmed the public reads at Q25 with fastp, ran MiXCR and retained productive beta chains. Rows are combined by CDR3 protein, so each entry shows the most common genes and DNA. None of the V and J calls come from the authors' own analysis; TCRdb made them. This sample lists 65,000 to 80,000 distinct CDR3 sequences; approximately 74% were detected once. The ten largest clones capture 25% to 35% of the sample.

Sequenced material: liver tumor tissue from sampling region 4. What this sample's cell subset or site label stands for: tumor region T4, right-lateral pole. This TCR derives from a man in his forties with primary liver carcinoma and hepatitis B virus infection. The V gene is TRBV11-2 and the J gene is TRBJ2-1, with the identity of the D gene unclear. Read as DNA, the sequence is TGTGCCAGCAACTTACCTCTAGTCTACAATGAGCAGTTCCTC. It translates as CASNLPLVYNEQFL.